What follows is one T cell receptor (beta chain) and its context. Authors' methods: The assay estimated nucleated cells by amplifying reference gene primers. The assay was immunoSEQ multiplex PCR, and TCRdb's table has in-frame clones only and misses some. V and J calls and clone size are given by that table; D and trimming were obtained from the DNA. There are over 200,000 clones in the sample; 84% occur only once, and 6.8% lies in the top ten. Germline V gives CDR1 SGHVS, CDR2 FQNEAQ. The CDR3 is 17 amino acids. V lost 3 bases, J lost 4 bases, and 10 bases stayed unmatched. The entry originates in a study of blood T cell repertoires in COVID-19. Study overall: T cells, B-cell-depleted T cells, or PBMCs provided the cDNA or gDNA that served as material.

This receptor was taken from a woman between 40 and 55 years old who had recovered from COVID-19. The sequenced sample consisted of PBMCs or T cells enriched from blood (not recorded which). The J gene is TRBJ1-2, the V gene TRBV7-8; 11 bases are a match to TRBD1. The CDR3 sequence is CASSFGQGALIGYGYTF. CDR3 sequence (DNA): TGTGCCAGCAGCTTCGGACAGGGGGCCCTAATCGGCTATGGCTACACCTTC.